Below are 12 T cell receptor beta chains sequenced from a single sample in a study of blood T cell repertoires in COVID-19 (TCRdb year 2020). Library preparation employed the immunoSEQ multiplex PCR assay. Not all clones reach the TCRdb copy of this immuneACCESS table, which keeps in-frame sequences only. Checked studies attribute under half of the gap to unresolved V genes and leave the rest unexplained. Within this sample are 200,000 to 300,000 clones, with about 89% of them counted one time only. Clones ranked in the top ten supply 1.5% of the sample. Sequencing was done on a sample of peripheral blood. These receptors were taken from a woman between 40 and 50 years old who had recovered from COVID-19.

This chain joins TRBV29-1 and TRBJ2-7; TRBD2 matches 13 bases. CDR1 SQVTM and CDR2 ANQGSEA come from the germline V gene. CDR3 length equals 15 residues. CDR3 DNA: TGCAGAGGGGCGGGACTAGCGGGGCCAACCTACGAGCAGTACTTC. It is translated as CRGAGLAGPTYEQYF.

V usage is TRBV28 and J usage is TRBJ2-2; the match to TRBD1 covers 8 bases. Germline V gives CDR1 MDHEN, CDR2 SYDVKM. The CDR3 runs 17 residues. J gave up 3 bases and V 2 bases, and 8 bases lay outside the gene matches. CDR3 DNA: TGTGCCAGCAGTTTAAAGGCCAGGACAGGGTACACCGGGGAGCTGTTTTTT. It is translated as CASSLKARTGYTGELFF.

The V and J genes are TRBV9 and TRBJ1-3; a weak D match, TRBD1 (6 bases). The V end was cut by 4 bases, the J end by 2 bases, with 16 bases between. In germline, CDR1 is SGDLS, CDR2 YYNGEE. The CDR3 covers 16 residues. CDR3 residues: CASSTRDKEPGNTIYF. The CDR3 nucleotides are TGTGCCAGCAGCACCCGGGACAAAGAACCTGGAAACACCATATATTTT.

The J gene is TRBJ2-1, the V gene TRBV5-4, with 7 bases identical to TRBD1. Germline values: CDR1 SGHNT, CDR2 YYREEE (reference sequence). The CDR3 loop spans 15 amino acids. V gave up 3 bases and J gave up 6 bases; unmatched junction bases: 9. The DNA for the CDR3 is TGTGCCAGCAGCTCAGTCGACAGGGACCCCAATGAGCAGTTCTTC. It translates to CASSSVDRDPNEQFF.

This chain joins TRBV18 and TRBJ2-2; TRBD1 aligns across 7 bases. Trimming cost V 6 bases and J 5 bases; bases outside gene matches: 6. Germline values: CDR1 KGHSH, CDR2 LQKENI. The CDR3 is 14 amino acids. CDR3 nucleotides: TGTGCCAGCTCTGATAACAGGGGAACCGGGGAGCTGTTTTTT. It is translated as CASSDNRGTGELFF.

CDR3 in DNA: TGTGCCAGCAGCTTGGGGGACAGCTCCTACGAGCAGTACTTC. Its translation is CASSLGDSSYEQYF. The chain has TRBV5-6 and TRBJ2-7, with 7 nucleotides matching TRBD1. The V gene's germline CDR1 is SGHDT and CDR2 YYEEEE. V lost 0 bases and J lost 0; bases outside the gene matches: 0. CDR3 length: 14 residues.

V is TRBV5-4 and J is TRBJ1-2, with 8 bases aligning to TRBD1. J gave up 6 bases and V 3 bases, and 10 bases lay outside the gene matches. This CDR3 spans 15 amino acids. Germline V CDR1 and CDR2: SGHNT, YYREEE (reference sequence). The CDR3 DNA sequence: TGTGCCAGCAGCTCCCCAGGGGGCGGGGCGGATGGCTACACCTTC. Protein: CASSSPGGGADGYTF.

The genes are TRBV21-1 and TRBJ1-1; the D call of TRBD1 is as the table states it, not checked on the DNA. TRBV21-1 is a listed pseudogene. The CDR3 runs 15 residues. The CDR3 sequence: CASSKVNRPRAEAFF. CDR3 bases: TGTGCCAGCAGCAAAGTGAACAGGCCTCGGGCTGAAGCTTTCTTT.

The gene calls are TRBV27 and TRBJ2-7; TRBD1 agrees at 9 bases. V dropped 6 bases and J dropped 5; count of bases not matched to a gene: 11. This CDR3 is 15 amino acids long. CDR1 and CDR2 (germline): MNHEY, SMNVEV (reference sequence). The CDR3 DNA reads as TGTGCCAGCAGGCCCGCCGGGACAGGGACCCACGAGCAGTACTTC. Protein product: CASRPAGTGTHEQYF.

In its sample, this clone ranks as medium-sized (0.01 to 0.1%). The chain links TRBV7-2 to TRBJ2-5; 14 bases line up with TRBD2. J was trimmed by 5 bases and V by 7 bases; bases with no gene match: 12. Germline assignment: CDR1 SGHTA and CDR2 FQGNSA. The CDR3 has 17 amino acids. CDR3 in DNA: TGTGCCAGCACCGGAGCGACTAGCGGGGGGGCCGGGGAGACCCAGTACTTC. Its translation: CASTGATSGGAGETQYF.

The chain couples TRBV25-1 to TRBJ1-2; tentative D call: TRBD1 (6 bases). This CDR3 has 12 residues. V lost 3 bases and J 8 bases, leaving 10 bases between the germline ends. Germline-derived CDR1 and CDR2 are MGHDK and SYGVNS. CDR3 loop: CASSEGARGYTF. The CDR3, as DNA: TGTGCCAGCAGTGAGGGGGCGCGAGGCTACACCTTC.

This clone was recorded many times. This chain joins TRBV6-5 and TRBJ1-1; tentatively, D is TRBD1 (5 bases). Trimming pared 9 bases from V and 3 bases from J, leaving 17 bases between. The germline gives CDR1 MNHEY, CDR2 SVGAGI. The CDR3 contains 14 residues. As DNA, the CDR3 is TGTGCCAGTGGATATGCAGGGCGTTACACTGAAGCTTTCTTT. This translates into CASGYAGRYTEAFF.